Shown below are 30 T cell receptor beta chains from a single sample sequenced in a study of blood T cell repertoires in COVID-19. Profiled with immunoSEQ multiplex PCR; TCRdb holds only in-frame clones, not every one. The sample shows some 260,000 clones, roughly 80% of them seen only once. The sample comprised peripheral blood. Source of these receptors: a man aged 80 or over with acute or convalescent COVID-19.

This clone showed up just once. The chain links TRBV29-1 to TRBJ1-4; 9 nucleotides agree with TRBD1. Trimming removed 0 bases from V and 8 bases from J; junction bases left unmatched: 10. CDR1 is SQVTM, CDR2 ANQGSEA, per germline. The CDR3 is 16 amino acids. The CDR3 reads CSVEDLGGTGLEKLFF. The DNA of the CDR3 is TGCAGCGTTGAAGATCTCGGGGGGACAGGGCTAGAAAAACTGTTTTTT. Filled out from reference TRBV29-1 and TRBJ1-4, the complete variable domain reads SAVISQKPSRDICQRGTSLTIQCQVDSQVTMMFWYRQQPGQSLTLIATANQGSEATYESGFVIDKFPISRPNLTFSTLTVSNMSPEDSSIYLCSVEDLGGTGLEKLFFGSGTQLSVL.

This chain connects TRBV18 to TRBJ2-7, with D maybe TRBD1 (6 bases). Looked up from germline, CDR1 is KGHSH and CDR2 is LQKENI. This CDR3 has 15 amino acids. V dropped 1 base and J dropped 4 bases, with 14 bases sitting between them. The CDR3: CASSPLGGAVYEQYF. DNA for the CDR3: TGTGCCAGCTCACCACTAGGGGGTGCTGTGTACGAGCAGTACTTC.

The V call is TRBV7-2, the J call TRBJ2-1; 8 bases agree with TRBD2. This CDR3 comprises 15 residues. Germline assignment: CDR1 SGHTA and CDR2 FQGNSA. J was trimmed by 7 bases and V by 3 bases; bases with no gene match: 8. CDR3 residues: CASSFYGGAGNEQFF. Here the CDR3 DNA reads TGTGCCAGCAGCTTTTACGGGGGGGCCGGAAATGAGCAGTTCTTC. The variable domain in full, with the rest retrieved from reference TRBV7-2 and TRBJ2-1, is GAGVSQSPSNKVTEKGKDVELRCDPISGHTALYWYRQSLGQGLEFLIYFQGNSAPDKSGLPSDRFSAERTGGSVSTLTIQRTQQEDSAVYLCASSFYGGAGNEQFFGPGTRLTVL.

The genes are TRBV9 and TRBJ2-5, with 7 bases matching TRBD2. In germline, CDR1 is SGDLS, CDR2 YYNGEE. V was pared by 4 bases and J by 5 bases, with 8 bases of the junction left unmatched. The CDR3 runs 14 residues. CDR3 in amino acids: CASSPGLGRETQYF. The CDR3 DNA reads as TGTGCCAGCAGCCCTGGACTAGGACGGGAGACCCAGTACTTC. The full variable domain, completed using reference TRBV9 and TRBJ2-5, is DSGVTQTPKHLITATGQRVTLRCSPRSGDLSVYWYQQSLDQGLQFLIQYYNGEERAKGNILERFSAQQFPDLHSELNLSSLELGDSALYFCASSPGLGRETQYFGPGTRLLVL.

The chain is built from TRBV18 and TRBJ1-3, with 8 bases that match TRBD1. J gave up 4 bases and V 2 bases, and 7 bases lay outside the gene matches. This CDR3 spans 16 amino acids. Per the germline V gene, CDR1 is KGHSH and CDR2 is LQKENI. The CDR3 here is CASSPKTGADGNTIYF. In nucleotides, the CDR3 is TGTGCCAGCTCACCAAAGACAGGGGCGGACGGAAACACCATATATTTT.

This sequence joins TRBV10-3 and TRBJ1-1, with D tentatively TRBD1 (6 bases). Germline V gene sequence: CDR1 ENHRY, CDR2 SYGVKD. The CDR3 totals 13 residues. V gave up 5 bases and J gave up 3 bases, with 10 bases separating them. CDR3 sequence (DNA): TGTGCCATCAGTACAGGGTCGGACACTGAAGCTTTCTTT. Translated, it gives CAISTGSDTEAFF.

The J gene is TRBJ2-2, the V gene TRBV5-6; 9 nucleotides match TRBD1. Germline assignment: CDR1 SGHDT and CDR2 YYEEEE. The CDR3 is made up of 15 amino acids. Germline trimming cut 4 bases from V and 7 bases from J; bases unmatched to any gene: 8. The CDR3 protein is CASSLDRGVDGELFF. The CDR3 DNA reads as TGTGCCAGCAGCCTAGACAGGGGGGTAGACGGGGAGCTGTTTTTT.

This sequence joins TRBV24-1 and TRBJ1-5; possibly TRBD1 for D (6 bases). CDR3 length: 18 amino acids. V lost 2 bases and J lost 0, with 16 bases in between. The germline V gene encodes CDR1 KGHDR and CDR2 SFDVKD. The CDR3 is CATSDSPGQPYSNQPQHF. Here the CDR3 DNA reads TGTGCCACCAGTGATTCGCCTGGACAGCCATATAGCAATCAGCCCCAGCATTTT.

The CDR3 coding sequence is TGTGCCAGCAGTGAATTCAGGGATCTGTTTTTT. It is translated as CASSEFRDLFF. The chain recombines TRBV2 with TRBJ1-4; tentatively, D is TRBD1 (5 bases). The CDR3 consists of 11 residues. CDR1 is SNHLY, CDR2 FYNNEI, per germline. The ends were cut back, 2 bases at V and 14 bases at J, with 9 bases in the middle.

The chain is built from TRBV5-1 and TRBJ2-3, with D unresolved. There are 14 residues in the CDR3. Trimming pared 4 bases from V and 4 bases from J, leaving 13 bases between. Per the germline V gene, CDR1 is SGHRS and CDR2 is YFSETQ. CDR3 DNA sequence: TGCGCCAGCAGCCTAGTACCTCACCCAGATACGCAGTATTTT. This sequence encodes CASSLVPHPDTQYF.

Here the CDR3 reads CASSLAPRGTGELFF. Written as DNA, the CDR3 is TGTGCCAGCAGCCTGGCCCCAAGGGGCACCGGGGAGCTGTTTTTT. The rearrangement joins TRBV7-7 to TRBJ2-2; the D gene is possibly TRBD1 (5 bases). The CDR3 extends over 15 amino acids. The germline V gene has CDR1 SSHAT and CDR2 FNYEAQ (reference sequence). V dropped 5 bases and J dropped 4 bases, with 14 bases sitting between them.

The V and J genes are TRBV5-1 and TRBJ1-2; 9 nucleotides align to TRBD1. Per the germline V gene, CDR1 is SGHRS and CDR2 is YFSETQ. The CDR3 covers 14 residues. Germline trimming cut 4 bases from V and 9 bases from J; bases unmatched to any gene: 10. Here the CDR3 reads CASSQNPGQGRYTF. The CDR3 bases are TGCGCCAGCAGCCAAAACCCGGGACAGGGACGCTACACCTTC.

This sequence joins TRBV6-5 and TRBJ2-3; 7 nucleotides line up with TRBD1. The junction had 4 bases not matched to a gene; V was cut back by 4 bases and J by 0 bases. The CDR3 has 15 residues. The V gene's germline CDR1 is MNHEY and CDR2 SVGAGI. As DNA, the CDR3 is TGTGCCAGCAGTTCGGACAGGTTAAGCACAGATACGCAGTATTTT. It specifies CASSSDRLSTDTQYF.

The chain joins TRBV19 to TRBJ2-1, with a weak D call TRBD2 (5 bases). Germline V gene sequence: CDR1 LNHDA, CDR2 SQIVND (reference sequence). The CDR3 has 12 residues. V gave up 4 bases and J gave up 10 bases, with 11 bases separating them. This CDR3 reads CASSTPGSEQFF. For the CDR3, the DNA is TGTGCCAGTAGTACCCCGGGAAGCGAGCAGTTCTTC.

V gene TRBV25-1 combines with J gene TRBJ2-7; no reliable D call. The CDR3 is made up of 14 amino acids. CDR1 is MGHDK, CDR2 SYGVNS, per germline. Between the trimmed V and J ends, which lost 3 bases and 6 bases, there was a span of 15 bases. The CDR3, as DNA: TGTGCCAGCAGTGAGAACGGCGGATTCAGCGAGCAGTACTTC. It translates to CASSENGGFSEQYF.

The chain employs TRBV3-1 (or the pseudogene TRBV3-2) and TRBJ2-7; no clear D gene. Germline lookup yields CDR1 LGHDT and CDR2 YNNKEL (reference sequence). There are 11 residues in the CDR3. V lost 5 bases, J lost 6 bases, and 8 bases lay in between. CDR3: CASSWATEQYF. CDR3 nucleotide sequence: TGTGCCAGCAGCTGGGCCACCGAGCAGTACTTC.

The V call is TRBV11-2, the J call TRBJ2-7, with D unclear. The germline V gene encodes CDR1 SGHAT and CDR2 FQNNGV. V was pared by 4 bases and J by 0 bases, with 10 bases between. The CDR3 spans 14 residues. The CDR3 nucleotides read TGTGCCAGCAGCTCTGGGCAGAGCTCCTACGAGCAGTACTTC. Protein: CASSSGQSSYEQYF.

The V call is TRBV7-2, the J call TRBJ1-6, with D possibly matching TRBD1 (6 bases). This CDR3 spans 14 amino acids. Trimming took off 1 base at V and 7 bases at J, with 8 bases between the two ends. Germline CDR1 SGHTA, CDR2 FQGNSA. The CDR3 sequence: CASSLGTANSPLHF. For the CDR3, the DNA is TGTGCCAGCAGCTTAGGGACAGCGAATTCACCCCTCCACTTT.

This rearrangement joins TRBV7-8 to TRBJ1-6, with 7 bases lining up with TRBD1. The CDR3 length is 16 residues. Unmatched junction bases numbered 7, after V lost 1 base and J lost 7 bases. Germline V gene lookup returns CDR1 SGHVS and CDR2 FQNEAQ. CDR3 residues: CASSLGGGQANSPLHF. DNA of the CDR3: TGTGCCAGCAGCTTAGGGGGAGGACAGGCCAATTCACCCCTCCACTTT.

The chain employs TRBV28 and TRBJ2-3; 8 bases are a match to TRBD1. V was pared by 6 bases and J by 5 bases, with 7 bases of the junction left unmatched. The CDR3 contains 14 residues. The V gene's germline CDR1 is MDHEN and CDR2 SYDVKM. In nucleotides, the CDR3 is TGTGCCAGCAGCACAGACAGGGGTGGAGATACGCAGTATTTT. Translating it yields CASSTDRGGDTQYF. Combining the CDR3 with reference TRBV28 and TRBJ2-3 gives the whole variable domain DVKVTQSSRYLVKRTGEKVFLECVQDMDHENMFWYRQDPGLGLRLIYFSYDVKMKEKGDIPEGYSVSREKKERFSLILESASTNQTSMYLCASSTDRGGDTQYFGPGTRLTVL.

The V and J genes are TRBV18 and TRBJ1-3, with 9 bases matching TRBD1. The CDR3 has 14 amino acids. The V segment lost 3 bases and the J segment 3 bases; nucleotides outside the gene matches: 0. The V gene's germline CDR1 is KGHSH and CDR2 LQKENI. The CDR3 here is CASSPGQGGNTIYF. The CDR3 DNA sequence: TGTGCCAGCTCACCGGGACAGGGTGGAAACACCATATATTTT.

The chain has TRBV11-2 and TRBJ2-7; D gene uncertain. This CDR3 has 12 residues. Germline CDR1 is SGHAT and CDR2 is FQNNGV. V dropped 2 bases and J dropped 3 bases, with 5 bases sitting between them. The CDR3 sequence is CASSLPNYEQYF. In DNA, the CDR3 is TGTGCCAGCAGCTTACCAAACTACGAGCAGTACTTC. Looking up the rest from reference TRBV11-2 and TRBJ2-7 gives the full variable domain: EAGVAQSPRYKIIEKRQSVAFWCNPISGHATLYWYQQILGQGPKLLIQFQNNGVVDDSQLPKDRFSAERLKGVDSTLKIQPAKLEDSAVYLCASSLPNYEQYFGPGTRLTVT.

This chain joins TRBV15 and TRBJ2-1; 7 nucleotides line up with TRBD2. Germline V gene data show CDR1 as LNHNV and CDR2 as YYDKDF (reference sequence). V lost 5 bases to trimming and J lost 12 bases; unmatched junction nucleotides: 10. CDR3 length equals 13 residues. This CDR3 reads CATSRPQRLAQFF. CDR3 DNA sequence: TGTGCCACCAGCCGACCCCAGAGACTAGCGCAGTTCTTC.

The rearrangement uses TRBV6-5 and TRBJ1-5; D gene uncertain. The CDR3 totals 14 residues. Germline V lookup: CDR1 MNHEY, CDR2 SVGAGI. Trimming cost V 7 bases and J 10 bases, with 20 bases left between them. CDR3 residues: CASKVATDLKPQHF. The CDR3 DNA sequence: TGTGCCAGCAAAGTTGCAACAGATCTCAAACCCCAGCATTTT.

Note on this clone: Additional DNA sequences in this sample encode the identical CDR3. V and J are TRBV19 and TRBJ1-6; a weak D match, TRBD1 (5 bases). V was cut by 1 base and J by 5 bases, with 6 bases left in between. The CDR3 sequence is 14 residues long. Germline loops: CDR1 LNHDA, CDR2 SQIVND (reference sequence). CDR3 loop: CASSIAGNNSPLHF. The DNA for the CDR3 is TGTGCCAGTAGTATAGCAGGGAATAATTCACCCCTCCACTTT.

In DNA form, the CDR3 reads TGTGCCAGCAGCTCAGGCTTGACAGTCCCCAAGGGAGCTTTCTTT. Translation gives CASSSGLTVPKGAFF. This chain connects TRBV11-2 to TRBJ1-1; D is possibly TRBD1 (5 bases). This CDR3 is 15 amino acids long. The ends were cut back, 4 bases at V and 10 bases at J, with 22 bases in the middle. CDR1 SGHAT and CDR2 FQNNGV come from the germline V gene.

The chain links TRBV24-1 to TRBJ2-7; D possibly corresponds to TRBD1 (5 bases). Germline CDR1 KGHDR, CDR2 SFDVKD. With 9 bases removed from V and 5 bases from J, the gap between germline ends came to 16 bases. The CDR3 extends over 13 amino acids. CDR3 loop: CATSLAGSHEQYF. CDR3 coding DNA: TGTGCCACCTCCCTGGCAGGGTCGCACGAGCAGTACTTC.

This clone occurred once. The chain uses TRBV5-5 and TRBJ2-7; 11 nucleotides agree with TRBD1. This CDR3 comprises 14 residues. The germline gives CDR1 SGHKS, CDR2 YYEKEE (reference sequence). The ends lost 4 bases at V and 7 bases at J; junction bases unmatched: 7. The CDR3 sequence is CASSPDRGLGEQYF. The DNA for the CDR3 is TGTGCCAGCAGCCCGGACAGGGGGCTTGGTGAGCAGTACTTC.

The chain employs TRBV28 and TRBJ2-1, with TRBD1 matching 8 bases. J lost 3 bases, V lost 2 bases, and 0 bases had no gene match. Germline V lookup: CDR1 MDHEN, CDR2 SYDVKM. The CDR3 is 14 residues long. The CDR3 loop is CASSLGTGYNEQFF. In nucleotides, the CDR3 is TGTGCCAGCAGTTTAGGGACAGGCTACAATGAGCAGTTCTTC.

The chain is built from TRBV6-5 and TRBJ1-2; possible D gene TRBD1, 6 bases. Germline CDR1 reads MNHEY; CDR2 reads SVGAGI. This CDR3 comprises 15 residues. The V end was cut by 2 bases, the J end by 3 bases, with 13 bases between. In DNA, the CDR3 is TGTGCCAGCAGTTACATCACAGGGTCCTACTATGGCTACACCTTC. Protein sequence: CASSYITGSYYGYTF.